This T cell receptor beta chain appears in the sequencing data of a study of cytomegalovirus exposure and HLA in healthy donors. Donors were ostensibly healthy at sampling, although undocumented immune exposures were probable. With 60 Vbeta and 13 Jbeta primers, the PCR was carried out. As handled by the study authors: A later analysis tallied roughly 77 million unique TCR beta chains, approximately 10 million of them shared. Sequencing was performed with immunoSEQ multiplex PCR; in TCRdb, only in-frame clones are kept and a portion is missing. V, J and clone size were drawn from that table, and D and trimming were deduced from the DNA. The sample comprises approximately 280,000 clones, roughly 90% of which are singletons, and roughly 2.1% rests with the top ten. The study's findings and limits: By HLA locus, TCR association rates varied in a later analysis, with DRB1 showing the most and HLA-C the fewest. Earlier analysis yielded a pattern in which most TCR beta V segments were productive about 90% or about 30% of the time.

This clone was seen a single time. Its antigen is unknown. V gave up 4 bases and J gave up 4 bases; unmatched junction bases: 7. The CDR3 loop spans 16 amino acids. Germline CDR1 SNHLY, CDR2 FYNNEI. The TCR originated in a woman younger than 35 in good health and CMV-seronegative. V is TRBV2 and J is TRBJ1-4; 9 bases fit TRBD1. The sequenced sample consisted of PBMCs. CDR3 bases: TGTGCCAGCAGTGCCGACAGGGGGAGCCTTAATGAAAAACTGTTTTTT. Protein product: CASSADRGSLNEKLFF. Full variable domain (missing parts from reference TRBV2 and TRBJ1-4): EPEVTQTPSHQVTQMGQEVILRCVPISNHLYFYWYRQILGQKVEFLVSFYNNEISEKSEIFDDQFSVERPDGSNFTLKIRSTKLEDSAMYFCASSADRGSLNEKLFFGSGTQLSVL.